The 27 T cell receptor beta chains listed next were all sequenced from one sample in a study of OX40 agonist ivuxolimab in advanced cancers. Clones were sequenced by immunoSEQ multiplex PCR, and TCRdb holds only the in-frame ones, with some missing. The sample consists of about 73,000 clones, roughly 90% of them appearing once. The source material was CD4+ or CD8+ T cells sorted from blood, sampled in a trial of the OX40 agonist ivuxolimab. The receptors here all came from an adult with an advanced solid tumor such as melanoma, head and neck, liver or kidney cancer.

The V gene is TRBV6-5, the J gene TRBJ2-7, with 7 nucleotides matching TRBD2. This CDR3 is 12 amino acids long. Germline values: CDR1 MNHEY, CDR2 SVGAGI. J was trimmed by 2 bases and V by 8 bases; bases with no gene match: 3. In DNA form, the CDR3 reads TGTGCCAGCGCTAGCGGAGCCTACGAGCAGTACTTC. It specifies CASASGAYEQYF.

This chain links TRBV30 with TRBJ2-7, with 10 bases fitting TRBD1. The length of the CDR3 is 14 residues. V lost 1 base, J lost 5 bases, and 5 bases stayed unmatched. Germline V gene lookup returns CDR1 GTSNPN and CDR2 SVGIG (reference sequence). Here the CDR3 DNA reads TGTGCCTGGAGTGCAACCGGGACAGGGGACGAGCAGTACTTC. This sequence encodes CAWSATGTGDEQYF. Together with reference TRBV30 and TRBJ2-7, the CDR3 gives the full variable domain: SQTIHQWPATLVQPVGSPLSLECTVEGTSNPNLYWYRQAAGRGLQLLFYSVGIGQISSEVPQNLSASRPQDRQFILSSKKLLLSDSGFYLCAWSATGTGDEQYFGPGTRLTVT.

The J gene is TRBJ2-3, the V gene TRBV4-3, with D perhaps TRBD2 (7 bases). The CDR3 length is 17 residues. The germline V and J ends were trimmed by 0 bases and 3 bases, with 16 bases remaining between them. CDR1 LGHNA and CDR2 YSLEER come from the germline V gene. In DNA form, the CDR3 reads TGCGCCAGCAGCCAAGATCTAACGGGGGGCTGGACAGATACGCAGTATTTT. Translated, it gives CASSQDLTGGWTDTQYF.

V and J are TRBV11-2 and TRBJ2-7; D gene ambiguous. V shed 5 bases and J shed 2 bases, with 10 bases lying between them. The CDR3 totals 13 residues. Germline V gene sequence: CDR1 SGHAT, CDR2 FQNNGV. In nucleotides, the CDR3 is TGTGCCAGCAGCCGAGTCCCCCCCTACGAGCAGTACTTC. Translating it yields CASSRVPPYEQYF.

This clone was seen only once. The V call is TRBV7-9, the J call TRBJ2-5, with D unclear. The ends were cut back, 6 bases at V and 3 bases at J, with 5 bases in the middle. In germline, CDR1 is SEHNR, CDR2 FQNEAQ (reference sequence). The CDR3 is made up of 11 amino acids. CDR3 bases: TGTGCCAGCAGATCTGAAGAGACCCAGTACTTC. Amino acids: CASRSEETQYF.

This chain uses TRBV7-6 with TRBJ2-1; TRBD2 matches 11 bases. V was clipped by 2 bases and J by 5 bases; unmatched bases: 5. The CDR3 has 16 amino acids. The germline V gene has CDR1 SGHVS and CDR2 FNYEAQ. CDR3 DNA: TGTGCCAGCAGCTTACAACCTAGCGGGGGGAACAATGAGCAGTTCTTC. Residues: CASSLQPSGGNNEQFF. The full variable domain, its missing parts supplied by reference TRBV7-6 and TRBJ2-1, is GAGVSQSPRYKVTKRGQDVALRCDPISGHVSLYWYRQALGQGPEFLTYFNYEAQQDKSGLPNDRFSAERPEGSISTLTIQRTEQRDSAMYRCASSLQPSGGNNEQFFGPGTRLTVL.

This chain connects TRBV5-1 to TRBJ2-7; D gene uncertain. Trimming left V 2 bases short and J 6 bases short, with 9 bases between. The germline gives CDR1 SGHRS, CDR2 YFSETQ. The length of the CDR3 is 12 residues. DNA for the CDR3: TGCGCCAGCAGCTTACAATGGGGCGAGCAGTACTTC. It specifies CASSLQWGEQYF.

This chain uses TRBV11-2 with TRBJ2-5, with D perhaps matching TRBD2 (8 bases). Germline lookup yields CDR1 SGHAT and CDR2 FQNNGV. V was trimmed by 5 bases and J by 6 bases, leaving 22 bases between them. The CDR3 totals 16 residues. The chain's CDR3 is CASSPGGDRKRKTQYF. The CDR3 DNA is TGTGCCAGCAGCCCCGGGGGGGACAGAAAACGGAAGACCCAGTACTTC.

The rearrangement joins TRBV7-8 to TRBJ2-7; D may correspond to TRBD1 or TRBD2 (5 bases each). CDR1 and CDR2 from the germline V gene are SGHVS and FQNEAQ. The CDR3 is 16 amino acids. V lost 5 bases and J lost 2, with 19 bases in between. CDR3 sequence (DNA): TGTGCCAGCAGCCAGCGCGTTGATGGGGGTGCCTACGAGCAGTACTTC. Protein product: CASSQRVDGGAYEQYF.

The chain carries TRBV7-3 and TRBJ2-3; TRBD1 or TRBD2 may be the D gene (6 bases each). CDR1 and CDR2 from the germline V gene are SGHTA and FQGTGA. This CDR3 has 15 residues. Trimming pared 0 bases from V and 1 base from J, leaving 8 bases between. The CDR3 nucleotides are TGTGCCAGCAGCTTAACCGGGGGCGGCACAGATACGCAGTATTTT. This gives the protein CASSLTGGGTDTQYF.

The chain couples TRBV19 to TRBJ2-1, with 15 bases lining up with TRBD2. Unmatched junction bases numbered 8, after V lost 5 bases and J lost 9 bases. The CDR3 loop spans 16 amino acids. Germline CDR1 and CDR2: LNHDA and SQIVND (reference sequence). CDR3: CASSLWTSGGDGEQFF. CDR3 bases: TGTGCCAGTAGTCTTTGGACTAGCGGGGGGGACGGTGAGCAGTTCTTC. The complete variable domain, with remaining parts taken from reference TRBV19 and TRBJ2-1, reads DGGITQSPKYLFRKEGQNVTLSCEQNLNHDAMYWYRQDPGQGLRLIYYSQIVNDFQKGDIAEGYSVSREKKESFPLTVTSAQKNPTAFYLCASSLWTSGGDGEQFFGPGTRLTVL.

The genes are TRBV2 and TRBJ2-7; maybe TRBD2 (6 bases). CDR1 and CDR2 from the germline V gene are SNHLY and FYNNEI. Trimming removed 3 bases from V and 3 bases from J, with 21 bases in between. CDR3 length: 17 amino acids. The CDR3 loop is CASSEWSGRRTYYEQYF. For the CDR3, the DNA is TGTGCCAGCAGTGAGTGGTCTGGGAGGCGGACGTACTACGAGCAGTACTTC.

The chain recombines TRBV10-3 with TRBJ1-5; D gene unclear. V was shortened by 3 bases and J by 1 base, with 10 bases between the two germline ends. Germline lookup yields CDR1 ENHRY and CDR2 SYGVKD. This CDR3 has 15 residues. The CDR3 DNA reads as TGTGCCATCAGTGATATTTGGCAGAGCAATCAGCCCCAGCATTTT. Translation gives CAISDIWQSNQPQHF.

The table lists this clone with a count of one. The CDR3 protein is CASSLGLASGGEQFF. The CDR3 DNA sequence: TGTGCCAGCAGCCTGGGACTAGCGAGCGGTGGTGAGCAGTTCTTC. This chain links TRBV5-8 with TRBJ2-1; 10 bases are shared with TRBD2. The germline V gene has CDR1 SGHTS and CDR2 YDEGEE. The ends lost 4 bases at V and 9 bases at J; junction bases unmatched: 10. The CDR3 is 15 residues long.

The chain carries TRBV4-1 and TRBJ1-4, with D perhaps matching TRBD1 (5 bases). The CDR3 totals 16 residues. Trimming pared 4 bases from V and 1 base from J, leaving 13 bases between. CDR1 is MGHRA and CDR2 is YSYEKL in the germline V gene. CDR3 DNA sequence: TGCGCCAGCAGCCCCCTATCGGGGCTAACTAATGAAAAACTGTTTTTT. Protein: CASSPLSGLTNEKLFF.

The chain joins TRBV6-1 to TRBJ2-7; TRBD1 might be the D (6 bases). CDR1 MNHNS and CDR2 SASEGT come from the germline V gene. CDR3 size: 16 residues. V lost 3 bases and J lost 2, with 17 bases in between. Written as DNA, the CDR3 is TGTGCCAGCAGTGACCTAGGACAGAAATACCCCTACGAGCAGTACTTC. Its translation is CASSDLGQKYPYEQYF.

CDR3 amino acids: CASTLGNTIYF. The CDR3 coding sequence is TGTGCCAGCACCCTTGGAAACACCATATATTTT. This chain connects TRBV5-5 to TRBJ1-3; D is unresolved. The CDR3 extends over 11 amino acids. V was cut by 6 bases and J by 3 bases, with 4 bases left in between. CDR1 and CDR2 from the germline V gene are SGHKS and YYEKEE (reference sequence).

This chain connects TRBV18 to TRBJ1-5, with TRBD1 as a possible D gene (5 bases). The V gene lost 2 bases and the J gene lost 1 base, with 18 bases spanning the gap. CDR3 length: 18 residues. Germline values: CDR1 KGHSH, CDR2 LQKENI. The DNA of the CDR3 is TGTGCCAGCTCACCAAAAGTGGGGGAGGGAGCGAGCAATCAGCCCCAGCATTTT. The encoded protein is CASSPKVGEGASNQPQHF.

This chain uses TRBV5-1 with TRBJ2-4, with D possibly TRBD1 on 5 matching bases. The CDR3 totals 13 residues. CDR1 is SGHRS, CDR2 YFSETQ, per germline. V lost 3 bases and J lost 4, with 8 bases in between. The DNA for the CDR3 is TGCGCCAGCAGCTCGGACATAAAAAACATTCAGTACTTC. Translation gives CASSSDIKNIQYF.

This chain joins TRBV9 and TRBJ2-7; 9 positions match TRBD2. This CDR3 spans 15 amino acids. Germline V gene lookup returns CDR1 SGDLS and CDR2 YYNGEE. The V gene end was trimmed by 2 bases and the J gene end by 4 bases; junction bases not matched to a gene: 7. The chain's CDR3 is CASSVGGGAAYEQYF. The CDR3 DNA sequence: TGTGCCAGCAGCGTCGGCGGGGGGGCGGCTTACGAGCAGTACTTC.

CDR3 in amino acids: CASSLDDNSYEQYF. The CDR3 nucleotides read TGTGCCAGCAGCTTAGATGACAACTCCTACGAGCAGTACTTC. The V and J genes are TRBV7-6 and TRBJ2-5; the D is unclear. The J call may be mistaken, given a closer DNA end match to TRBJ2-7. Germline CDR1 SGHVS, CDR2 FNYEAQ. This CDR3 region has 14 residues.

This sequence joins TRBV9 and TRBJ2-3, with no clear D. The CDR3 is 12 residues long. Trimming left V 3 bases short and J 5 bases short, with 7 bases between. Germline V lookup: CDR1 SGDLS, CDR2 YYNGEE. CDR3 in DNA: TGTGCCAGCAGCGGGCTGGAAGATACGCAGTATTTT. Protein sequence: CASSGLEDTQYF.

This clone has only one observation. The chain employs TRBV27 and TRBJ2-3; a possible D gene is TRBD2 (6 bases). CDR3 length: 15 amino acids. The V gene's germline CDR1 is MNHEY and CDR2 SMNVEV (reference sequence). The V end was cut by 6 bases, the J end by 3 bases, with 16 bases between. The CDR3 DNA sequence: TGTGCCAGCAGCCCTACGACTAGTGGGACAGATACGCAGTATTTT. It yields the protein CASSPTTSGTDTQYF.

This chain connects TRBV19 to TRBJ1-1; no clear D. V was shortened by 5 bases and J by 11 bases, with 15 bases between the two germline ends. The germline V gene has CDR1 LNHDA and CDR2 SQIVND (reference sequence). The CDR3 is 12 residues long. The CDR3 loop is CASSGPGSTAFF. The DNA of the CDR3 is TGTGCCAGTAGTGGGCCGGGAAGCACGGCTTTCTTT.

V gene TRBV2 combines with J gene TRBJ2-2; 13 bases match TRBD2. This CDR3 comprises 17 residues. V gave up 6 bases and J gave up 2 bases; unmatched junction bases: 6. Germline CDR1 reads SNHLY; CDR2 reads FYNNEI. This CDR3 reads CASRSGTSGVNTGELFF. In DNA form, the CDR3 reads TGTGCCAGCAGGTCCGGGACTAGCGGGGTCAACACCGGGGAGCTGTTTTTT.

The rearrangement joins TRBV6-1 to TRBJ1-5; possibly TRBD1 for D (5 bases). CDR1 MNHNS and CDR2 SASEGT come from the germline V gene. There are 15 residues in the CDR3. The V end was cut by 3 bases, the J end by 2 bases, with 11 bases between. As DNA, the CDR3 is TGTGCCAGCAGTGATTGGGGGGAAGGCAATCAGCCCCAGCATTTT. Amino acid sequence: CASSDWGEGNQPQHF.

This clone was observed a single time. The rearrangement uses TRBV9 and TRBJ2-7; no clear D gene. This CDR3 has 14 residues. V gave up 0 bases and J gave up 0 bases, with 7 bases separating them. The germline V gene has CDR1 SGDLS and CDR2 YYNGEE. CDR3 in amino acids: CASSVGPGSYEQYF. CDR3 nucleotides: TGTGCCAGCAGCGTAGGCCCAGGCTCCTACGAGCAGTACTTC.